This T cell receptor (beta chain) was found in a study of cytomegalovirus exposure and HLA in healthy donors. Germline V gene data show CDR1 as MNHNS and CDR2 as SASEGT. This CDR3 has 12 amino acids. PCR employed 60 Vbeta and 13 Jbeta primers. The method was immunoSEQ multiplex PCR; TCRdb's version includes in-frame clones alone and lacks a portion of them. The sample contains 150,000 to 200,000 clones, around 79% of which appear only once. Sequencing was performed on PBMCs. The chain links TRBV6-1 to TRBJ2-7; D uncertain. The receptor comes from a man between 50 and 59 years old in good health and CMV-seropositive. CDR3 bases: TGTGCCAGCAGTGGGGATCTGTACGAGCGGTACGTC. Translating it yields CASSGDLYERYV.